This T cell receptor (beta chain) was observed in a study of T cells in Graves' hyperthyroidism and ophthalmopathy. Study results and limitations: Ophthalmopathy prediction by the model preceded onset by a median about 6.5 months. Also found in blood were most expanded thyroid clonotypes above 0.001.

Using RNA transcripts as the source, TCR beta CDR3 regions were amplified. Initially, a first-round RT-PCR of the TCR CDR3 employed the HTBI primer set. TCRdb recomputed calls from the multiplex PCR reads with MiXCR, one row per CDR3 protein. The repertoire includes some 600,000 distinct CDR3 sequences, 14% of them detected once, and 4.5% to 6% sits in the top ten. CDR1 is DFQATT, CDR2 SNEGSKA, per germline (reference sequence). The CDR3 loop spans 17 amino acids. The V and J ends lost 1 base and 5 bases, in that order; junction bases with no gene match: 11. This clonotype was observed many times. Its target is unknown. PBMCs were derived from 9.5 to 10 ml fresh peripheral blood.

The receptor's source is a woman in her thirties with Graves' hyperthyroidism that later progressed to Graves' ophthalmopathy. The chain has TRBV20-1 and TRBJ2-7, with TRBD2 matching 13 bases. Material: blood. The DNA for the CDR3 is TGCAGTGCTAGAGGCCTAGGACTAGCGGGAGAGGTAAACGAGCAGTACTTC. It yields the protein CSARGLGLAGEVNEQYF.